Shown below are 8 T cell receptor beta chains from a single sample sequenced in a study of monozygotic twins with inflammatory bowel disease. TCRdb re-analyzed the 5' RACE reads; it lists each CDR3 protein once, without DNA. This table lists about 330,000 distinct CDR3 sequences. The sequencing sample was made of blood. The receptor set was obtained from a human donor with ulcerative colitis or Crohn's disease, or a healthy co-twin of an affected twin (not recorded which).

This chain uses TRBV3-1 with TRBJ2-1; there is no DNA to check the TCRdb D call of TRBD2. This CDR3 region has 16 residues. The germline V gene has CDR1 LGHDT and CDR2 YNNKEL (reference sequence). The CDR3 spells CASSQLGLAGGNEQFF.

V gene TRBV5-1 combines with J gene TRBJ2-3. The V gene's germline CDR1 is SGHRS and CDR2 YFSETQ. The CDR3 is made up of 16 amino acids. The CDR3 here is CASRIGPSGSTDTQYF.

The chain joins TRBV12-3 or TRBV12-4 to TRBJ2-7; checking the TCRdb D call of TRBD1 is not possible without DNA. The CDR3 has 15 residues. This CDR3 reads CASSYQGSVSYEQYF.

This chain connects TRBV20-1 to TRBJ2-7. Germline CDR1 reads DFQATT; CDR2 reads SNEGSKA (reference sequence). This CDR3 region has 14 residues. The CDR3 is CSARDVLSSYEQYF.

The chain couples TRBV7-9 to TRBJ2-1; TCRdb reports TRBD2, a call that lacks DNA to check it against. Per the germline V gene, CDR1 is SEHNR and CDR2 is FQNEAQ (reference sequence). The CDR3 runs 16 residues. This CDR3 is CASSLVGSSGDNEQFF.

The chain has TRBV12-3 or TRBV12-4 and TRBJ1-1; TCRdb's D gene call, TRBD1, goes unchecked for lack of DNA. CDR3 length equals 13 residues. CDR3 residues: CASSTGGAVEAFF.

V gene TRBV18 combines with J gene TRBJ2-5; the D gene TCRdb calls, TRBD1, cannot be checked with no DNA. The length of the CDR3 is 15 residues. Germline V gene lookup returns CDR1 KGHSH and CDR2 LQKENI. The chain's CDR3 is CASSGTGEFQETQYF.

The chain joins TRBV29-1 to TRBJ2-7; no DNA is available, so the TRBD1 call from TCRdb remains unchecked. Germline V lookup: CDR1 SQVTM, CDR2 ANQGSEA. The CDR3 totals 15 residues. This chain's CDR3 is CSVEGTGGASYEQYF.